Many counts were recorded for the clone carrying this T cell receptor beta chain. This sample is part of a study of regulatory T cells in long-lasting Graves disease. As to time point: persistent/refractory GD, antithyroid drugs over 5 years with positive TRAb. The TCR library was made from RNA that had been extracted from PBMCs in TRIzol. Diagnosis followed American Thyroid Association guidelines for Graves' disease. Both iRepertoire HTBI primers and Arm-PCR of CDR3 regions were used to build the TCR beta libraries. TCRdb processed the multiplex PCR reads anew with MiXCR; each CDR3 protein has one entry. The data contain a few hundred thousand distinct CDR3 sequences, around a fifth of them singletons. The clonotype originates from a female donor with Graves disease. The specimen was peripheral blood mononuclear cells (PBMCs), collected when the disease was refractory, from a patient treated with antithyroid drugs.

The CDR3 nucleotides read TGCAGTGCTAGTCAAGGGGTGAGCAATCAGCCCCAGCATTTT. Its protein is CSASQGVSNQPQHF. The genes are TRBV20-1 and TRBJ1-5, with D perhaps TRBD1 (5 bases). CDR3 length equals 14 residues. Trimming cost V 3 bases and J 1 base, with 10 bases left between them. Germline V lookup: CDR1 DFQATT, CDR2 SNEGSKA (reference sequence).